This T cell receptor (beta chain) was captured by sequencing in a study of blood T cell repertoires in COVID-19. About the study: Spain, Italy and the United States supplied samples that represented acute and convalescent COVID-19.

Cohort assignment relied on participant-reported clinical history. Libraries were prepared by immunoSEQ multiplex PCR; TCRdb keeps only in-frame clonotypes and omits some of them. The sample includes about 220,000 clones, approximately 89% of them seen just once. Trimming removed 5 bases from V and 7 bases from J; junction bases left unmatched: 14. The germline V gene has CDR1 SEHNR and CDR2 FQNEAQ (reference sequence). The CDR3 totals 16 residues. The source of this sequence is a woman in her forties with acute COVID-19. V gene TRBV7-9 combines with J gene TRBJ1-2, with 9 bases fitting TRBD1. Sequencing input: PBMCs or T cells enriched from blood (not recorded which). CDR3 protein: CASSASPRQGEGGYTF. DNA of the CDR3: TGTGCCAGCAGCGCCTCGCCCCGACAGGGGGAGGGTGGCTACACCTTC.